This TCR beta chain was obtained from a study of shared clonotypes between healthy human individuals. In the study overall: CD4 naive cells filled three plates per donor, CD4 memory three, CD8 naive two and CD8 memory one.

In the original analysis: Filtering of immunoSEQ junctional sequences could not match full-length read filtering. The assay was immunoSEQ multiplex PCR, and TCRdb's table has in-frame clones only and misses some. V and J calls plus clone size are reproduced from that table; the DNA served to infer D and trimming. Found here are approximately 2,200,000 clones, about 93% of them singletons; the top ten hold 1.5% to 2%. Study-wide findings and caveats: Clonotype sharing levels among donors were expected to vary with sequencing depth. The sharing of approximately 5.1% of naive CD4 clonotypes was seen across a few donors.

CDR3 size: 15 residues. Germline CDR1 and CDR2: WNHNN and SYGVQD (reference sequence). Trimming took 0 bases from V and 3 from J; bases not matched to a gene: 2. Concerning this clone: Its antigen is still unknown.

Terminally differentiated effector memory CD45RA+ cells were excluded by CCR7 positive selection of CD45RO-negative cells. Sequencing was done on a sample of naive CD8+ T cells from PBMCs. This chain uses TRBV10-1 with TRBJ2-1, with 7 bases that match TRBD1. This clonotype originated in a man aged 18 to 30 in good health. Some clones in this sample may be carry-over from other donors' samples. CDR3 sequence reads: CASSESWDSYNEQFF. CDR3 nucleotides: TGCGCCAGCAGTGAGTCGTGGGACAGCTACAATGAGCAGTTCTTC.